The rows below give T cell receptor beta chains drawn from one sample of a study of blood T cells in healthy people across ages. TCRdb reprocessed the 5' RACE reads via MiXCR and lists one record per CDR3 protein. Of more than 650,000 distinct CDR3 sequences listed, roughly 25% are singletons. These data were likewise used in another study, on T cells of mothers and their children.

Sequenced: blood. These receptors all come from a boy younger than 18 in good health. Each CDR3 is given with its conserved first and last residue. D genes are given only for firm matches. Clone size is stated in some rows and not others, as once, few, many or a class when expanded.

TRBV20-1	TRBD2	NA	TRBJ2-7	CSATGLAGLSSYEQYF	TGCAGTGCTACCGGACTAGCGGGCCTTAGCTCCTACGAGCAGTACTTC
TRBV12-3/TRBV12-4	NA	few	TRBJ1-2	CASSLGPPSKYTF	TGTGCCAGCAGTTTGGGACCTCCGTCGAAGTACACCTTC
TRBV5-1	NA	few	TRBJ1-2	CASSLVGDTSMGGYTF	TGCGCCAGCAGCTTGGTCGGGGACACTTCCATGGGAGGCTACACCTTC
TRBV5-1	NA	NA	TRBJ1-5	CASSLDPRGNQPQHF	TGCGCCAGCAGCTTGGACCCACGGGGCAATCAGCCCCAGCATTTT
TRBV18	NA	few	TRBJ2-1	CASSWGRDEQFF	TGTGCCAGCTCATGGGGTAGAGATGAGCAGTTCTTC
TRBV12-3/TRBV12-4	TRBD1	NA	TRBJ2-3	CASSRQGASTDTQYF	TGTGCCAGCAGCAGACAGGGGGCCAGCACAGATACGCAGTATTTT
TRBV5-1	TRBD1	few	TRBJ2-5	CASSLNRGDRETQYF	TGCGCCAGCAGCCTTAACAGGGGGGATCGAGAGACCCAGTACTTC
TRBV10-2	NA	once	TRBJ2-3	CASSEWRSSTDTQYF	TGCGCCAGCAGTGAGTGGCGGTCTAGCACAGATACGCAGTATTTT
TRBV5-5	TRBD1	NA	TRBJ2-7	CASSQWQVDRMSYEQYF	TGTGCCAGCAGCCAATGGCAAGTGGACAGGATGTCCTACGAGCAGTACTTC
TRBV7-2	TRBD2	NA	TRBJ2-3	CASSSFQGGTSGYTDTQYF	TGTGCCAGCAGCTCCTTTCAGGGAGGGACTAGCGGTTACACAGATACGCAGTATTTT
TRBV29-1	NA	NA	TRBJ2-1	CSARSGDNYNEQFF	TGCAGCGCCCGCTCGGGAGACAACTACAATGAGCAGTTCTTC
TRBV7-9	NA	many	TRBJ1-4	CASQGAEKLFF	TGTGCCAGCCAAGGGGCTGAAAAACTGTTTTTT
TRBV20-1	TRBD1	few	TRBJ1-1	CSARGERGRTEAFF	TGCAGTGCTAGAGGGGAGAGGGGGCGAACTGAAGCTTTCTTT
TRBV9	TRBD2	few	TRBJ2-3	CASSVAAGGALHKDTQYF	TGTGCCAGCAGCGTAGCAGCGGGGGGCGCCCTTCATAAAGATACGCAGTATTTT
TRBV18	NA	NA	TRBJ2-4	CASSPQGSKNIQYF	TGTGCCAGCTCACCGCAGGGATCCAAAAACATTCAGTACTTC
TRBV2	NA	many	TRBJ2-7	CASSEAREKNF	TGTGCCAGCAGTGAAGCACGGGAGAAAAACTTC
TRBV15	TRBD1	NA	TRBJ1-2	CATSREGQGDGYTF	TGTGCCACCAGCAGGGAAGGACAGGGTGATGGCTACACCTTC
TRBV6-2/TRBV6-3	NA	few	TRBJ2-5	CAIGRAETQYF	TGTGCCATCGGACGGGCGGAGACCCAGTACTTC
TRBV7-9	NA	NA	TRBJ1-1	CASSMGLRNTEAFF	TGTGCCAGCAGCATGGGGCTAAGGAACACTGAAGCTTTCTTT
TRBV11-2	TRBD1	NA	TRBJ2-3	CASSPGRQGTLGSDTQYF	TGTGCCAGCAGCCCGGGGAGACAGGGGACCCTCGGATCGGATACGCAGTATTTT
TRBV12-3/TRBV12-4	TRBD2	NA	TRBJ2-5	CASSLVSTSGGAPETQYF	TGTGCCAGCAGTTTAGTTTCGACTAGCGGGGGGGCCCCCGAGACCCAGTACTTC
TRBV20-1	TRBD1	NA	TRBJ1-1	CSARSPISPGGSPGYTEAFF	TGCAGTGCTAGATCTCCCATCTCACCAGGGGGCTCGCCCGGTTACACTGAAGCTTTCTTT
TRBV18	NA	few	TRBJ2-5	CASSPPTSSGGLETQYF	TGTGCCAGCTCACCACCGACGTCCAGCGGAGGACTAGAGACCCAGTACTTC
TRBV5-1	TRBD2	NA	TRBJ2-5	CASRMRLAIQETQYF	TGCGCCAGCAGAATGAGACTAGCGATCCAAGAGACCCAGTACTTC
TRBV7-3	NA	NA	TRBJ1-2	CASSNRHQGGYTF	TGTGCCAGCAGCAATAGGCACCAAGGGGGCTACACCTTC
TRBV6-5	TRBD1	few	TRBJ1-2	CASSYTPRGARGYTF	TGTGCCAGCAGTTACACCCCCAGGGGGGCTCGTGGCTACACCTTC
TRBV18	TRBD2	many	TRBJ2-5	CASSPGLEETQYF	TGTGCCAGCAGCCCGGGACTAGAAGAGACCCAGTACTTC
TRBV5-1	TRBD2	few	TRBJ2-3	CASSLGTVPGAGVTDTQYF	TGCGCCAGCAGCTTGGGGACCGTACCCGGAGCGGGGGTCACAGATACGCAGTATTTT
TRBV20-1	NA	NA	TRBJ1-4	CSASPAGGDEKLFF	TGCAGTGCTAGCCCGGCGGGGGGTGATGAAAAACTGTTTTTT
TRBV20-1	TRBD1	few	TRBJ1-3	CSASSGQSSGNTIYF	TGCAGTGCTTCCTCGGGACAGAGCTCTGGAAACACCATATATTTT
TRBV10-2	NA	few	TRBJ1-1	CASRARRSNTEAFF	TGCGCCAGCAGAGCGCGCAGGTCCAACACTGAAGCTTTCTTT
TRBV9	NA	NA	TRBJ2-2	CASSVASGELFF	TGTGCCAGCAGCGTAGCCTCCGGGGAGCTGTTTTTT
TRBV5-1	NA	NA	TRBJ2-3	CASNSPTAVSQYF	TGCGCCAGCAACTCTCCGACGGCGGTATCGCAGTATTTT
TRBV7-8	NA	NA	TRBJ2-2	CASRPSGVGTGELFF	TGTGCCAGCAGACCCTCAGGTGTCGGCACCGGGGAGCTGTTTTTT
TRBV27	TRBD1	NA	TRBJ2-7	CASSLEGQGYLGDEQYF	TGTGCCAGCAGTTTAGAGGGACAGGGTTATTTGGGGGACGAGCAGTACTTC